The 32 T cell receptor beta chains below were found in one sample sequenced in a study of identical twins (dated by TCRdb to the mid-2010s). The library relied on 5' RACE. The data were produced on an Illumina HiSeq 2000. The public reads were run again by TCRdb, first through fastp at Q25 and then through MiXCR, and only productive beta chains were kept. When rows share a CDR3 protein, they turn into one entry using the most common DNA and genes. For this sample the table gives about 720,000 distinct CDR3 sequences, of which about 9.4% were detected only once. The ten most abundant clones make up approximately 0.94% of the sample. These data were likewise used in another study, on yellow fever vaccine responses in identical twins.

Source material: PBMCs. These receptor sequences come from a woman aged 18-30 years in good health.

The rearrangement links TRBV6-1 to TRBJ2-1; a weak D match, TRBD1 (6 bases). Trimming took off 2 bases at V and 0 bases at J, with 20 bases between the two ends. The V gene's germline CDR1 is MNHNS and CDR2 SASEGT. The CDR3 totals 19 residues. The CDR3 spells CASSESGRGPFSSYNEQFF. As DNA, the CDR3 is TGTGCCAGCAGTGAAAGCGGCAGGGGACCCTTTAGCTCCTACAATGAGCAGTTCTTC.

This clonotype was picked up many times. J is TRBJ2-1 and V is TRBV11-2; 9 bases agree with TRBD2. The length of the CDR3 is 21 residues. Germline-derived CDR1 and CDR2 are SGHAT and FQNNGV. J lost 0 bases, V lost 4 bases, and 19 bases had no gene match. This CDR3 reads CASSYPSSLAGILSSYNEQFF. The CDR3 coding sequence is TGTGCCAGCAGCTACCCTAGTAGCCTAGCGGGAATCCTAAGCTCCTACAATGAGCAGTTCTTC.

This clonotype has ten or more counts. The chain links TRBV3-1 to TRBJ1-1; D not resolved. The germline V and J ends were trimmed by 4 bases and 4 bases, with 10 bases remaining between them. The CDR3 loop spans 13 amino acids. CDR1 and CDR2 from the germline V gene are LGHDT and YNNKEL (reference sequence). The CDR3 protein is CASSLKRSTEAFF. Here the CDR3 DNA reads TGTGCCAGCAGCCTTAAGAGGAGCACTGAAGCTTTCTTT.

The rearrangement joins TRBV5-6 to TRBJ2-4; a weak D match, TRBD1 (6 bases). From germline, CDR1 is SGHDT and CDR2 YYEEEE. This CDR3 is built from 14 residues. Trimming cost V 5 bases and J 4 bases, with 13 bases left between them. CDR3 DNA: TGTGCCAGCAGTATGGGACAACTGAAAAACATTCAGTACTTC. This codes for CASSMGQLKNIQYF. Using reference TRBV5-6 and TRBJ2-4 for the parts outside the CDR3, the full variable domain is DAGVTQSPTHLIKTRGQQVTLRCSPKSGHDTVSWYQQALGQGPQFIFQYYEEEERQRGNFPDRFSGHQFPNYSSELNVNALLLGDSALYLCASSMGQLKNIQYFGAGTRLSVL.

The chain employs TRBV11-2 and TRBJ2-1; 12 bases line up with TRBD2. Trimming at V came to 5 bases and at J to 3 bases, leaving 14 bases not matched to a gene. Germline V gene lookup returns CDR1 SGHAT and CDR2 FQNNGV. The CDR3 is 19 amino acids. The CDR3 DNA follows: TGTGCCAGCAGCCCCCCCTTCCCTCTAGCGGGAGGGATCTACAATGAGCAGTTCTTC. Translating it yields CASSPPFPLAGGIYNEQFF. The full variable domain, with the rest looked up from reference TRBV11-2 and TRBJ2-1, is EAGVAQSPRYKIIEKRQSVAFWCNPISGHATLYWYQQILGQGPKLLIQFQNNGVVDDSQLPKDRFSAERLKGVDSTLKIQPAKLEDSAVYLCASSPPFPLAGGIYNEQFFGPGTRLTVL.

This clonotype was seen only a few times. This chain links TRBV5-6 with TRBJ2-3, with TRBD1 identical over 7 bases. V lost 4 bases, J lost 4 bases, and 9 bases stayed unmatched. Germline CDR1 reads SGHDT; CDR2 reads YYEEEE. The CDR3 length is 15 residues. CDR3 nucleotide sequence: TGTGCCAGCAGCGCAACAACAGGGGTCCCAGATACGCAGTATTTT. Amino acid sequence: CASSATTGVPDTQYF.

This clonotype was counted a few times. The V gene is TRBV7-8, the J gene TRBJ2-3; 10 nucleotides line up with TRBD1. This CDR3 contains 17 residues. The junction had 11 bases not matched to a gene; V was cut back by 2 bases and J by 6 bases. CDR1 is SGHVS and CDR2 is FQNEAQ in the germline V gene. As DNA, the CDR3 is TGTGCCAGCAGCTTAAGAGACCCGGGACAGGGGTGGGATACGCAGTATTTT. Translation: CASSLRDPGQGWDTQYF.

This clonotype was detected a few times. The gene calls are TRBV29-1 and TRBJ1-1; D not resolved. Germline V CDR1 and CDR2: SQVTM, ANQGSEA. This CDR3 spans 10 amino acids. V dropped 3 bases and J dropped 3 bases, with 2 bases sitting between them. The CDR3: CSVDDTEAFF. As DNA, the CDR3 is TGCAGCGTTGACGACACTGAAGCTTTCTTT.

This rearrangement joins TRBV12-3 or TRBV12-4 to TRBJ2-7; D remains unclear. The ends were cut back, 1 base at V and 2 bases at J, with 6 bases in the middle. This CDR3 is built from 13 residues. CDR3 sequence: CASSLVQTYEQYF. CDR3 DNA sequence: TGTGCCAGCAGTTTAGTACAGACCTACGAGCAGTACTTC.

This clonotype was seen a handful of times. The chain has TRBV11-2 and TRBJ2-1; D is uncertain. Germline V gene sequence: CDR1 SGHAT, CDR2 FQNNGV. Trimming left V 4 bases short and J 12 bases short, with 13 bases between. The CDR3 runs 12 residues. This chain's CDR3 is CASSYQTLGQFF. As DNA, the CDR3 is TGTGCCAGCAGCTACCAAACCCTTGGGCAGTTCTTC.

V and J are TRBV5-1 and TRBJ2-5, with TRBD2 matching over 12 bases. The CDR3 sequence is 15 residues long. Germline values: CDR1 SGHRS, CDR2 YFSETQ. V lost 7 bases, J lost 1 base, and 5 bases stayed unmatched. The CDR3 DNA reads as TGCGCCAGCGGCCTGACTAGCGGGGGCCAAGAGACCCAGTACTTC. Protein product: CASGLTSGGQETQYF.

The chain carries TRBV20-1 and TRBJ2-3, with D perhaps assigned TRBD1 or TRBD2 (5 bases each). V lost 0 bases and J 7 bases, leaving 11 bases between the germline ends. The CDR3 is 13 amino acids. Germline assignment: CDR1 DFQATT and CDR2 SNEGSKA (reference sequence). CDR3 protein: CSARDTRGNTQYF. CDR3 nucleotides: TGCAGTGCTAGAGATACGAGGGGAAATACGCAGTATTTT.

The table lists this clonotype with a few counts. J is TRBJ2-1 and V is TRBV7-3, with 10 bases identical to TRBD2. The CDR3 contains 16 residues. J lost 4 bases, V lost 5 bases, and 8 bases had no gene match. CDR1 SGHTA and CDR2 FQGTGA come from the germline V gene. CDR3 region: CASSPPSSGGYNEQFF. Here the CDR3 DNA reads TGTGCCAGCAGCCCGCCGTCTAGCGGGGGTTACAATGAGCAGTTCTTC.

This clonotype has a handful of counts. The rearrangement uses TRBV6-1 and TRBJ2-7, with a weak D call TRBD1 (6 bases). The length of the CDR3 is 14 residues. Trimming stripped 6 bases from V and 5 bases from J, with 17 bases between. Germline assignment: CDR1 MNHNS and CDR2 SASEGT. The CDR3 nucleotides are TGTGCCAGCAGCTCGAAGGACAGATGGAACGAGCAGTACTTC. Its translation is CASSSKDRWNEQYF.

This chain joins TRBV18 and TRBJ2-5; 7 bases line up with TRBD1. This CDR3 comprises 15 residues. The V gene's germline CDR1 is KGHSH and CDR2 LQKENI. V shed 6 bases and J 1 base; nucleotides not matched to a gene: 8. CDR3 in DNA: TGTGCCAGCTCTCTCCGGGACAGAACCCAAGAGACCCAGTACTTC. Residues: CASSLRDRTQETQYF. Together with reference TRBV18 and TRBJ2-5, the CDR3 gives the full variable domain: NAGVMQNPRHLVRRRGQEARLRCSPMKGHSHVYWYRQLPEEGLKFMVYLQKENIIDESGMPKERFSAEFPKEGPSILRIQQVVRGDSAAYFCASSLRDRTQETQYFGPGTRLLVL.

The V and J genes are TRBV28 and TRBJ2-5; 7 nucleotides agree with TRBD2. CDR3 size: 14 residues. Trimming at V came to 7 bases and at J to 7 bases, leaving 12 bases not matched to a gene. Germline V gives CDR1 MDHEN, CDR2 SYDVKM. The CDR3 sequence: CASIFGTASGTQYF. Here the CDR3 DNA reads TGTGCCAGCATTTTCGGGACGGCTAGCGGGACCCAGTACTTC.

A note on this clonotype: The germline gene is not matched at one end of the junction; a read error may be the cause. V is TRBV28 and J is TRBJ2-5; D is tentatively TRBD1 or TRBD2 (7 bases each). The CDR3 consists of 13 residues. From germline, CDR1 is MDHEN and CDR2 SYDVKM. CDR3: CAGRQGGGETQYF. As DNA, the CDR3 is TGTGCCGGCAGACAGGGAGGGGGGGAGACCCAGTACTTC.

The J gene is TRBJ2-1, the V gene TRBV28; 15 nucleotides match TRBD2. There are 17 residues in the CDR3. After removal of 5 bases from V and 4 bases from J, the junction contained 6 bases not matched to a gene. CDR1 and CDR2 (germline): MDHEN, SYDVKM. The CDR3, as DNA: TGTGCCAGCAGTCGGACTAGCGGGAGGGCCTCGTACAATGAGCAGTTCTTC. Translating it yields CASSRTSGRASYNEQFF.

This clonotype was seen at least ten times. The chain carries TRBV7-9 and TRBJ2-7; TRBD1 aligns across 8 bases. In germline, CDR1 is SEHNR, CDR2 FQNEAQ (reference sequence). The CDR3 has 15 amino acids. V was clipped by 5 bases and J by 5 bases; unmatched bases: 11. In nucleotides, the CDR3 is TGTGCCAGCAGCCGGCCAAGACAGGGGACGGACGAGCAGTACTTC. This encodes CASSRPRQGTDEQYF.

The table lists this clonotype with a few counts. The chain has TRBV20-1 and TRBJ2-5, with D tentatively TRBD2 (6 bases). CDR1 is DFQATT, CDR2 SNEGSKA, per germline (reference sequence). V was pared by 5 bases and J by 2 bases, with 12 bases between. The CDR3 length is 13 residues. The CDR3 DNA reads as TGCAGTGCTGCGGGGAACCTTCAAGAGACCCAGTACTTC. It yields the protein CSAAGNLQETQYF.

This clonotype came up a few times. This sequence joins TRBV27 and TRBJ2-5; 11 nucleotides align to TRBD2. V was clipped by 5 bases and J by 5 bases; unmatched bases: 7. Germline V gives CDR1 MNHEY, CDR2 SMNVEV (reference sequence). The CDR3 runs to 15 residues. CDR3 DNA sequence: TGTGCCAGCAGTGATATAGCGGGAGGGCGGGAGACCCAGTACTTC. This sequence encodes CASSDIAGGRETQYF.

This clonotype has a count of ten or more. This sequence joins TRBV5-1 and TRBJ2-2, with TRBD1 as a possible D gene (6 bases). This CDR3 has 14 amino acids. Germline CDR1 is SGHRS and CDR2 is YFSETQ. V lost 3 bases and J lost 6, with 12 bases in between. The CDR3 bases are TGCGCCAGCAGCTCTCAACAGGGAGCCGGGGAGCTGTTTTTT. Translation: CASSSQQGAGELFF.

In this sample, this clonotype turned up many times. The rearrangement joins TRBV12-3 or TRBV12-4 to TRBJ2-3; 8 bases line up with TRBD1. CDR3 length: 15 residues. The ends lost 5 bases at V and 3 bases at J; junction bases unmatched: 7. CDR3 in DNA: TGTGCCAGCAGTCCTCGACAGGGGTGGACAGATACGCAGTATTTT. Translation: CASSPRQGWTDTQYF.

The gene calls are TRBV6-5 and TRBJ2-7, with D maybe TRBD1 (5 bases). CDR1 is MNHEY, CDR2 SVGAGI, per germline. V was clipped by 2 bases and J by 3 bases, with 11 bases between them. The CDR3 loop spans 14 amino acids. The CDR3 reads CASSYTRQSYEQYF. The CDR3 nucleotides read TGTGCCAGCAGTTACACCCGACAGAGCTACGAGCAGTACTTC.

Notes on this clonotype: At one of its ends the junction is not consistent with the germline gene, which may arise from a read error. The chain carries TRBV12-3 or TRBV12-4 and TRBJ2-2; 8 bases line up with TRBD1. The CDR3 has 19 residues. DNA for the CDR3: TGTGCCAGCTGTTTCGTATCAGGTTACGGGACAGGGAACACCGGGGAGCTGTTTTTT. Amino acid sequence: CASCFVSGYGTGNTGELFF.

This sequence joins TRBV6-5 and TRBJ2-3; 10 bases are a match to TRBD2. This CDR3 has 16 amino acids. In germline, CDR1 is MNHEY, CDR2 SVGAGI. With 3 bases clipped from V and 2 bases from J, the junction kept 5 bases outside the gene matches. In DNA, the CDR3 is TGTGCCAGCAGTTATGAACTAGCGGGGACCACAGATACGCAGTATTTT. Translating gives CASSYELAGTTDTQYF.

The sample holds a few counts of this clonotype. The chain joins TRBV6-2 or TRBV6-3 to TRBJ2-2; 7 positions match TRBD1. The CDR3 runs 16 residues. Germline CDR1 reads MNHEY; CDR2 reads SVGEGT. V was pared by 7 bases and J by 0 bases, with 8 bases of the junction left unmatched. CDR3 residues: CASTPIDRANTGELFF. The DNA of the CDR3 is TGTGCCAGCACACCAATAGACAGGGCGAACACCGGGGAGCTGTTTTTT.

There are a few counts of this clonotype. The V call is TRBV12-3 or TRBV12-4, the J call TRBJ2-1, with 9 bases that match TRBD2. Unmatched junction bases numbered 5, after V lost 1 base and J lost 7 bases. The CDR3 length is 15 residues. CDR3 in DNA: TGTGCCAGCAGTTTAGGCGGGGGGGCCAAGAATGAGCAGTTCTTC. Its protein product is CASSLGGGAKNEQFF.

This chain links TRBV18 with TRBJ1-5; D unresolved. CDR1 KGHSH and CDR2 LQKENI come from the germline V gene. V dropped 2 bases and J dropped 4 bases, with 6 bases sitting between them. The CDR3 has 13 residues. The CDR3 nucleotides read TGTGCCAGCTCACCAGGGTGGAATCAGCCCCAGCATTTT. Translated, it gives CASSPGWNQPQHF.

This clonotype was picked up a small number of times. This chain joins TRBV27 and TRBJ2-2; D assignment may be TRBD1 or TRBD2 (5 bases each). The CDR3 loop spans 15 amino acids. Trimming removed 4 bases at V and 2 bases at J, with 11 bases between. Germline V lookup: CDR1 MNHEY, CDR2 SMNVEV (reference sequence). The CDR3 coding sequence is TGTGCCAGCAGTTCCCGGGACCAAAACACCGGGGAGCTGTTTTTT. This sequence encodes CASSSRDQNTGELFF.

The table lists this clonotype with a few counts. The V call is TRBV5-1, the J call TRBJ1-2; 7 bases agree with TRBD1. Per germline, CDR1 SGHRS and CDR2 YFSETQ. The CDR3 sequence is 15 residues long. V gave up 5 bases and J gave up 0 bases; unmatched junction bases: 7. The chain's CDR3 is CASRQGSGSNYGYTF. The CDR3 nucleotides are TGCGCCAGCAGACAGGGGAGTGGATCTAACTATGGCTACACCTTC. The entire variable domain, with the rest obtained from reference TRBV5-1 and TRBJ1-2, is as follows: KAGVTQTPRYLIKTRGQQVTLSCSPISGHRSVSWYQQTPGQGLQFLFEYFSETQRNKGNFPGRFSGRQFSNSRSEMNVSTLELGDSALYLCASRQGSGSNYGYTFGSGTRLTVV.

The V call is TRBV29-1, the J call TRBJ2-7; D gene ambiguous. The CDR3 sequence is 14 residues long. CDR1 SQVTM and CDR2 ANQGSEA come from the germline V gene. Deletions cut 6 bases from V and 6 bases from J, with 21 bases between. The CDR3 is CSVGNEQIMSEQYF. CDR3 nucleotide sequence: TGCAGCGTGGGAAACGAGCAGATCATGAGCGAGCAGTACTTC.